This TCR beta chain was observed in a study of shared clonotypes between healthy human individuals. Study-wide results and limits: Sorted-subset samples were not fully sequenced, rarefaction indicated. Against clonotypes common to all four donors, non-shared ones had lower generation probabilities.

In the authors' methods: Filtering differed for immunoSEQ, which gave only junction sequences without quality scores. Clones were sequenced by immunoSEQ multiplex PCR, and TCRdb holds only the in-frame ones, with some missing. That table supplies the V and J calls and clone size; D and trimming were determined from the DNA. The sample lists 180,000 or so clones, about 93% occurring once. To note about this clone: Its target is not known.

The CDR3 is 16 residues long. The germline V gene encodes CDR1 MGHRA and CDR2 YSYEKL. The origin of this receptor is a woman aged 25-40 years in good health. The genes are TRBV4-1 and TRBJ2-5, with D possibly TRBD2 on 5 matching bases. TRBJ2-7 explains the end of the DNA better; the J call may be wrong. The sample consisted of naive CD4+ T cells sorted from blood. Described subset: CD45RA+ positively selected. The CDR3 nucleotides read TGCGCCAGCAGCCAAGGACCCGGACTCCCTGGCTACGAGCAGTACTTC. Translating gives CASSQGPGLPGYEQYF.